The following is a T cell receptor (beta chain) sequence with its context. The same CDR3 also results from other DNA sequences found in this sample. Original data processing: Amplification with reference gene primers provided the estimates of nucleated cell counts. Here immunoSEQ multiplex PCR was the method, and the copy in TCRdb shows in-frame clones only, minus some. V, J and clone size were drawn from that table, and D and trimming were deduced from the DNA. This sample carries about 160,000 clones, approximately 80% of them seen once, and the ten largest clones take 11%. V shed 3 bases and J 1 base; nucleotides not matched to a gene: 1. In germline, CDR1 is KGHSH, CDR2 LQKENI. This CDR3 spans 14 amino acids. The entry originates in a study of blood T cell repertoires in COVID-19.

This sequence was found in a human donor in a cohort sampled during active COVID-19. The sample was peripheral blood. This chain connects TRBV18 to TRBJ2-7; 9 bases fit TRBD1. The CDR3 DNA reads TGTGCCAGCTCACCCGGGACAGGGTCCTACGAGCAGTACTTC. The encoded protein is CASSPGTGSYEQYF.